The rows below give T cell receptor beta chains drawn from one sample of a study of vaccination and CD4 T cells after COVID-19. TCRdb used MiXCR to reprocess the PCR reads, holding one entry per CDR3 protein. The sample yields 13,000 to 15,000 distinct CDR3 sequences, approximately 60% seen once. Their cognate antigens are unknown. Sample: CD4+ T cells from blood, cultured in vitro. These receptors were collected from a human donor who had recovered from COVID-19. Both conserved end residues are part of each CDR3. The D gene is left open where the match is weak. Not every row has a clone size; where given, it reads once, few, many or a size class.

j_gene	d_gene	v_gene	abundance	CDR3aa	CDR3nt
TRBJ1-1	TRBD1	TRBV7-9	NA	CASSNPGQRNTEAFF	TGTGCCAGCAGCAACCCGGGACAGAGGAACACTGAAGCTTTCTTT
TRBJ2-3	NA	TRBV21-1	NA	CASSKRHGATDTQYF	TGTGCCAGCAGCAAGCGGCACGGAGCCACAGATACGCAGTATTTT
TRBJ2-3	TRBD2	TRBV24-1	NA	CATSDLGAGENEDTQYF	TGTGCCACCAGTGATTTAGGAGCGGGAGAAAACGAAGATACGCAGTATTTT
TRBJ1-4	NA	TRBV27	NA	CASSLRRSEKLFF	TGTGCCAGCAGTTTACGGCGCAGTGAAAAACTGTTTTTT
TRBJ1-6	NA	TRBV2	NA	CASSDREGSPLHF	TGTGCCAGCAGTGACAGGGAAGGGTCACCCCTCCACTTT
TRBJ1-2	TRBD1	TRBV19	NA	CASSSSFRGRVGGYTF	TGTGCCAGTAGCTCATCCTTCAGGGGGCGCGTCGGGGGCTACACCTTC
TRBJ1-6	TRBD1	TRBV27	NA	CASSFRGQSSYNSPLHF	TGTGCCAGCAGTTTTCGGGGACAGAGCTCCTATAATTCACCCCTCCACTTT
TRBJ1-1	TRBD1	TRBV11-2	few	CASRWQKGASNTEAFF	TGTGCCAGCAGGTGGCAAAAGGGGGCTTCGAACACTGAAGCTTTCTTT
TRBJ1-1	NA	TRBV6-5	NA	CASSYQGAFTEAFF	TGTGCCAGCAGTTACCAAGGGGCTTTCACTGAAGCTTTCTTT
TRBJ1-4	NA	TRBV20-1	NA	CSARRWVEEKLFF	TGCAGTGCTAGGAGGTGGGTTGAAGAAAAACTGTTTTTT
TRBJ2-1	NA	TRBV19	few	CATTSPSSYNEQFF	TGTGCCACCACGAGTCCGAGCTCCTACAATGAGCAGTTCTTC
TRBJ1-1	TRBD1	TRBV12-3/TRBV12-4	NA	CASRLIDRVANTEAFF	TGTGCCAGCAGACTTATTGACAGGGTCGCAAACACTGAAGCTTTCTTT
TRBJ2-2	NA	TRBV7-3	few	CASSLMGGELFF	TGTGCCAGCAGCTTAATGGGCGGGGAGCTGTTTTTT
TRBJ2-5	TRBD1	TRBV2	NA	CASEGDRGAETQYF	TGTGCCAGTGAGGGGGACAGGGGGGCGGAGACCCAGTACTTC
TRBJ1-6	TRBD1	TRBV4-3	NA	CASSQHRGEASPLHF	TGCGCCAGCAGCCAGCACAGGGGTGAGGCTTCACCCCTCCACTTT
TRBJ2-3	TRBD1	TRBV27	NA	CASSPTGQGATDTQYF	TGTGCCAGCAGTCCGACGGGACAGGGCGCCACAGATACGCAGTATTTT
TRBJ2-7	TRBD2	TRBV20-1	NA	CSAVGLAGLLRYEQYF	TGCAGTGCAGTTGGACTAGCGGGACTACTTAGGTACGAGCAGTACTTC
TRBJ2-1	NA	TRBV2	NA	CASFSPQAGAREQFF	TGTGCCAGCTTTTCCCCCCAAGCGGGTGCCCGGGAGCAGTTCTTC
TRBJ2-5	NA	TRBV10-3	NA	CAISESSSGEETQYF	TGTGCCATCAGTGAGTCGTCGTCCGGAGAAGAGACCCAGTACTTC
TRBJ1-2	NA	TRBV12-3/TRBV12-4	NA	CASSPLGHYGYTF	TGTGCCAGCAGCCCCCTGGGCCACTATGGCTACACCTTC
TRBJ1-2	NA	TRBV18	NA	CASSPRRGDYGYTF	TGTGCCAGCTCACCGAGAAGGGGCGACTATGGCTACACCTTC
TRBJ2-5	NA	TRBV29-1	NA	CSVRSLGGETQYF	TGCAGCGTTCGGTCACTCGGGGGCGAGACCCAGTACTTC
TRBJ2-3	TRBD1	TRBV7-9	NA	CASSPSRQGRSSAQYF	TGTGCCAGCAGCCCGTCTCGACAGGGACGTTCATCGGCGCAGTATTTT
TRBJ2-5	NA	TRBV27	NA	CASSLEGAGWTQYF	TGTGCCAGCAGTTTAGAGGGGGCGGGATGGACCCAGTACTTC